Listed below are T cell receptor beta chains from one sample, sequenced in a study of blood T cell repertoires in COVID-19. TCRdb's copy holds only in-frame clones and misses some; the assay was immunoSEQ multiplex PCR. The table includes about 140,000 clones, 78% detected once. Material: PBMCs or T cells enriched from blood (not recorded which). These receptors were taken from a woman in her forties or fifties who had recovered from COVID-19. Both conserved end residues are part of each CDR3. The D gene is left open where the match is weak. Size tells how often a clone was seen (once, few, many) or the class of an expanded clone, and some rows leave it out.

j_call clone_size v_call cdr3_length d_call cdr3_nt cdr3_aa
TRBJ2-3 . TRBV4-2 17 TRBD2 TGTGCCAGCAGCCAAGGGGCAGCGGGGGGCCCCACAGATACGCAGTATTTT CASSQGAAGGPTDTQYF
TRBJ2-1 . TRBV18 15 TRBD2 TGTGCCAGCTCACCGACTAGCGGGGGGGCACATGAGCAGTTCTTC CASSPTSGGAHEQFF
TRBJ2-2 . TRBV25-1 13 . TGTGCCAGCAGTCCCAGAGGCACCGGGGAGCTGTTTTTT CASSPRGTGELFF
TRBJ1-2 . TRBV5-6 14 . TGTGCCAGCAGCTTGGGTCAGGTCGTAGATGGCTACACCTTC CASSLGQVVDGYTF
TRBJ2-1 . TRBV15 16 TRBD2 TGTGCCACCAGCAGAGATCTAGCGGGGGGCTACAATGAGCAGTTCTTC CATSRDLAGGYNEQFF
TRBJ2-3 . TRBV7-9 15 . TGTGCCAGCAGCTTAGTCCTCACGGGCACAGATACGCAGTATTTT CASSLVLTGTDTQYF
TRBJ1-5 . TRBV28 16 TRBD1 TGTGCCAGCAACCAAGGTCCCGGGACAGGCCGTAAGCCCCAGCATTTT CASNQGPGTGRKPQHF
TRBJ1-2 . TRBV18 13 TRBD1 TGTGCCAGCTCACCACCACAGGGGGATGGCTACACCTTC CASSPPQGDGYTF
TRBJ1-4 . TRBV10-3 18 TRBD1 TGTGCCATCGGAGCCACGGAACAGGGGGGCCCGGGTATGGGAAAACTGTTTTTT CAIGATEQGGPGMGKLFF
TRBJ1-1 few TRBV23-1 21 . TGCGCCAGCAGTCAATTCCAGGCGCCGGGACAAATTTACCTATGTGGCACTGAAGCTTTCTTT CASSQFQAPGQIYLCGTEAFF
TRBJ2-2 . TRBV5-1 19 TRBD1 TGCGCCAGCAGCCCGGACAGGGAACTGATTACGGCGAACACCGGGGAGCTGTTTTTT CASSPDRELITANTGELFF
TRBJ2-3 many TRBV15 14 . TGTGCCACCAGCAGAGGACTGGTCGCGGATACGCAGTATTTT CATSRGLVADTQYF
TRBJ1-6 . TRBV4-1 15 TRBD1 TGCGCCAGCAGCCAACCAGACAGGGGTAATTCACCCCTCCACTTT CASSQPDRGNSPLHF
TRBJ1-5 . TRBV10-3 12 . TGTGCCATCAGTGAGCCTACTGGGCCCCAGCATTTT CAISEPTGPQHF
TRBJ2-5 . TRBV9 16 TRBD2 TGTGCCAGCAGCTCGACTAGCGGGGGACCGAGGGAGACCCAGTACTTC CASSSTSGGPRETQYF
TRBJ1-3 . TRBV3-1/TRBV3-2 14 TRBD1 TGTGCCAGCAGCCCGACAGGGCTCGGAAACACCATATATTTT CASSPTGLGNTIYF
TRBJ1-3 . TRBV14 14 . TGTGCCAGCAGCCTGTCGTACTCTGGAAACACCATATATTTT CASSLSYSGNTIYF
TRBJ2-1 . TRBV28 17 TRBD1 TGTGCCAGCATAAGTACCGGGGACAGCACGCTTCGGTATGAGCAGTTCTTC CASISTGDSTLRYEQFF
TRBJ1-2 . TRBV24-1 14 . TGTGCCACCAGTGGCCCGGGAGGGATTCAGGGCTACACCTTC CATSGPGGIQGYTF
TRBJ1-2 . TRBV9 15 TRBD1 TGTGCCAGCAGCGGACCGACAGGGAGTAACTATGGCTACACCTTC CASSGPTGSNYGYTF
TRBJ1-1 . TRBV13 12 . TGTGCCAGCTCGGGATGGGACACTGAAGCTTTCTTT CASSGWDTEAFF
TRBJ1-2 few TRBV19 15 TRBD1 TGTGCCAGTAGAACTTGGACAGGCCGGGACTATGGCTACACCTTC CASRTWTGRDYGYTF
TRBJ2-3 few TRBV5-1 15 TRBD2 TGCGCCAGCAGCTCGGGGGGTCCTAGCACAGATACGCAGTATTTT CASSSGGPSTDTQYF
TRBJ2-2 . TRBV5-1 14 . TGCGCCAGCAGCACCGGACAGAACACCGGGGAGCTGTTTTTT CASSTGQNTGELFF
TRBJ1-1 . TRBV6-2/TRBV6-3 17 . TGTGCCAGCAGCCCCGCTAACCAGGGGAAGGGTAACACTGAAGCTTTCTTT CASSPANQGKGNTEAFF
TRBJ1-3 . TRBV5-1 15 . TGCGCCAGCAGCTTGATGGGTAGCGACGGAAACACCATATATTTT CASSLMGSDGNTIYF
TRBJ1-2 . TRBV5-5 16 TRBD1 TGTGCCAGCAGCATCGAAGGCACAGGGGCTAACTATGGCTACACCTTC CASSIEGTGANYGYTF
TRBJ2-1 . TRBV20-1 17 TRBD1 TGCAGTGCTAGTCCCCTGGGATCCGGGACAGGGAGGCATGAGCAGTTCTTC CSASPLGSGTGRHEQFF
TRBJ2-5 . TRBV7-3 13 . TGTGCCAGCAGCCCCCTCGTCGGGGAGACCCAGTACTTC CASSPLVGETQYF
TRBJ1-1 . TRBV6-6 17 TRBD1 TGTGCCAGCAGTCCACAGGGGGAACCCTCCTTGGGCACTGAAGCTTTCTTT CASSPQGEPSLGTEAFF
TRBJ2-3 once TRBV3-1/TRBV3-2 16 . TGTGCCAGCAGCCAACGGTACCCCGGGGTGACAGATACGCAGTATTTT CASSQRYPGVTDTQYF
TRBJ1-3 . TRBV28 11 . TGTGCCAGCAGGACAGGAAACACCATATATTTT CASRTGNTIYF
TRBJ2-2 . TRBV3-1/TRBV3-2 16 . TGTGCCAGCAGCCAACAACAGTGGTCGAACACCGGGGAGCTGTTTTTT CASSQQQWSNTGELFF
TRBJ1-2 once TRBV29-1 12 . TGCAGCGTTGACAGTTACCTTGGTGGCTACACCTTC CSVDSYLGGYTF
TRBJ2-5 . TRBV11-1 13 . TGTGCCAGCAGATCTGACAGCCAAGAGACCCAGTACTTC CASRSDSQETQYF
TRBJ2-1 . TRBV29-1 15 . TGCAGCGCCGAGGGCGGCGGGGGCAGCTACAATGAGCAGTTCTTC CSAEGGGGSYNEQFF
TRBJ2-2 . TRBV2 15 TRBD1 TGTGCCAGCAGGACGACAGGGGGCGCCTCCGGGGAGCTGTTTTTT CASRTTGGASGELFF
TRBJ1-1 . TRBV20-1 10 TRBD1 TGCAGTGCTCCACAGGGGAAAGCTTTCTTT CSAPQGKAFF
TRBJ1-1 . TRBV4-2 14 . TGTGCCAGCAGCGCGCCAGGCACTTTGGGTGAAGCTTTCTTT CASSAPGTLGEAFF
TRBJ1-5 . TRBV18 14 TRBD1 TGTGCCAGCTCACCCACAGGGGGAGATCAGCCCCAGCATTTT CASSPTGGDQPQHF
TRBJ2-1 . TRBV28 15 TRBD2 TGTGCCAGCAGTGAACCTAGCGGGGGGCGGAATGAGCAGTTCTTC CASSEPSGGRNEQFF
TRBJ1-1 . TRBV19 13 . TGTGCCAGTAGTAAAGGGGCGAACACTGAAGCTTTCTTT CASSKGANTEAFF
TRBJ2-1 . TRBV2 16 TRBD2 TGTGCCAGCAGTGACGCCCGGTCTAGCGGGGGTTATGAGCAGTTCTTC CASSDARSSGGYEQFF
TRBJ2-3 . TRBV24-1 17 . TGTGCCACCAGTGGGTCTCCGGGTGAGGTTGGCACAGATACGCAGTATTTT CATSGSPGEVGTDTQYF
TRBJ1-3 once TRBV10-3 16 TRBD1 TGTGCCATCGCCGGGACAGGGGGCCGGCCGGCCTCGACGGTGTATTTT CAIAGTGGRPASTVYF
TRBJ1-4 few TRBV9 16 . TGTGCCAGCAGCGTCGCTGCGGGCAACCTTAATGAAAAACTGTTTTTT CASSVAAGNLNEKLFF
TRBJ1-1 . TRBV20-1 11 . TGCAGTGCTAGTAGGGAGACTGAAGCTTTCTTT CSASRETEAFF
TRBJ1-3 few TRBV5-1 14 TRBD1 TGCGCCAGCAGCCCAGGACAGGGGACAAACACCATATATTTT CASSPGQGTNTIYF
TRBJ2-6 . TRBV10-3 20 TRBD1 TGTGCCATCAGTGAGTCATGGACAGGGGCAACAGACTCTGGGGCCAACGTCCTGACTTTC CAISESWTGATDSGANVLTF
TRBJ2-1 . TRBV5-5 19 TRBD2 TGTGCCAGCAGCTTGGTCGCAGCGGGGAATTTGGATTGGAGGAATGAGCAGTTCTTC CASSLVAAGNLDWRNEQFF
TRBJ2-7 . TRBV6-5 13 . TGTGCCAGCATCCCCCCGAGCTCCTACGAGCAGTACTTC CASIPPSSYEQYF
TRBJ1-4 . TRBV27 15 . TGTGCCAGCAGGAACAGGGCTGCAACTAATGAAAAACTGTTTTTT CASRNRAATNEKLFF
TRBJ2-1 . TRBV5-4 13 TRBD1 TGTGCCAGCTTGGGACAGGGGGCGAATGAGCAGTTCTTC CASLGQGANEQFF
TRBJ1-1 . TRBV5-4 11 . TGTGCCAGCAGCTTGTATACTGAAGCTTTCTTT CASSLYTEAFF
TRBJ2-2 . TRBV6-1 17 . TGTGCCAGCAGTGAAGCCCCGCCGGTGCGGGGGCCCGGGGAGCTGTTTTTT CASSEAPPVRGPGELFF
TRBJ2-3 . TRBV7-2 16 TRBD2 TGTGCCAGCAGCCTGACTAGCGGGTTAAGCACAGATACGCAGTATTTT CASSLTSGLSTDTQYF
TRBJ1-4 . TRBV29-1 15 TRBD1 TGCAGCGTCGCCGGACAGGGCGGGTTCAATGAAAAACTGTTTTTT CSVAGQGGFNEKLFF
TRBJ1-1 . TRBV5-8 15 . TGTGCCAGCAGCTCGCCGGAGGGTGGGAACACTGAAGCTTTCTTT CASSSPEGGNTEAFF
TRBJ1-5 . TRBV2 14 TRBD1 TGTGCCAGCACCCGGGACAGAGGCAATCAGCCCCAGCATTTT CASTRDRGNQPQHF
TRBJ2-1 few TRBV20-1 13 TRBD2 TGCAGTGCTAGTAGCGGGGAGATAAATGAGCAGTTCTTC CSASSGEINEQFF